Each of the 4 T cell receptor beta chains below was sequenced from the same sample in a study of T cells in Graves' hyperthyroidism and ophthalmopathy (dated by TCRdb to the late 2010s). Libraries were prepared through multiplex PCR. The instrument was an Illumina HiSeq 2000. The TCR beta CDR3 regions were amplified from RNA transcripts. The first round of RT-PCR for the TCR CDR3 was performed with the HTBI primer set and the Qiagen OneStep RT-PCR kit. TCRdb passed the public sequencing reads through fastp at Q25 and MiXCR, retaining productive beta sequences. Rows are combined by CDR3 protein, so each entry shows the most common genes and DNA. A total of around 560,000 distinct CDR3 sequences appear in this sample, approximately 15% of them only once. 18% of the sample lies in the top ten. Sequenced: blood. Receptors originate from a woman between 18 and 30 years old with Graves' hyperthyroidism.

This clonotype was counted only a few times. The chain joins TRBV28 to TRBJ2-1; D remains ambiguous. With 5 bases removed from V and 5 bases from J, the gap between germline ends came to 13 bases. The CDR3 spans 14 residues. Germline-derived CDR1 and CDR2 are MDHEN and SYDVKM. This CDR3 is CASSPTSIHNEQFF. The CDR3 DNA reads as TGTGCCAGCAGTCCCACCTCCATCCACAATGAGCAGTTCTTC.

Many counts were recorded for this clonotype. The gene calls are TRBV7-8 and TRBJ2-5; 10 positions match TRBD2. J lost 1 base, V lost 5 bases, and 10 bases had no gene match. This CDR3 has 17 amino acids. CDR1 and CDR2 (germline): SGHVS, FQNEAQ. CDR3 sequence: CASSARLAGLFQETQYF. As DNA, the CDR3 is TGTGCCAGCAGCGCCAGACTAGCGGGCCTCTTCCAAGAGACCCAGTACTTC.

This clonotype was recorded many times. Written as DNA, the CDR3 is TGCAGTGCTGACCGGGAGACAGGGAGTTACGAGCAGTACTTC. It is translated as CSADRETGSYEQYF. V gene TRBV20-1 combines with J gene TRBJ2-7; maybe TRBD1 (7 bases). Trimming left V 5 bases short and J 4 bases short, with 18 bases between. The germline gives CDR1 DFQATT, CDR2 SNEGSKA (reference sequence). The CDR3 spans 14 residues.

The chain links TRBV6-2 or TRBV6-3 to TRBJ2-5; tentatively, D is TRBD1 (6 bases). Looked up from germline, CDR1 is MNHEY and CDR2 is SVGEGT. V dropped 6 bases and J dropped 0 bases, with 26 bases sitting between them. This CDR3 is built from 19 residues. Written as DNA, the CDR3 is TGTGCCAGCAGCCCCCGAACCGGGACATCAATTTTGTACCAAGAGACCCAGTACTTC. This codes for CASSPRTGTSILYQETQYF.